The 12 T cell receptor beta chains below were found in one sample sequenced in a study of vaccination effects on CD4 cells after COVID-19. These receptors' targets are unknown. Sequencing in the ViraFEST assay came after antigen-specific CD4+ T cells had been expanded with viral peptide pools, which were used to stimulate PBMC. Following 10 days of culture, CD4+ T cells were isolated. All vaccine recipients tested negative for nucleocapsid antibodies and had never contracted SARS-CoV-2 infection. Here immunoSEQ multiplex PCR was the method, and the copy in TCRdb shows in-frame clones only, minus some. Of 71,000 or so clones in the sample, around three quarters are singletons; the top ten hold about 4%. The sequencing used CD4+ T cells from PBMCs cultured with HCoV-OC43 spike peptides, collected before COVID-19 vaccination. Subset indicated: HCoV-OC43 spike overlapping peptide pool stimulation. Receptor source: a human donor who received a COVID-19 vaccine.

CDR3 sequence (DNA): TGTGCCAGCAGGGGACAGGGATACACCGGGGAGCTGTTTTTT. It is translated as CASRGQGYTGELFF. V usage is TRBV28 and J usage is TRBJ2-2, with 9 nucleotides matching TRBD1. The germline V gene has CDR1 MDHEN and CDR2 SYDVKM. V shed 6 bases, J shed 3 bases, and the junction held 2 bases outside the gene matches. The CDR3 is made up of 14 amino acids.

This rearrangement joins TRBV7-9 to TRBJ1-1; no clear D gene. Germline assignment: CDR1 SEHNR and CDR2 FQNEAQ (reference sequence). The CDR3 has 14 residues. Trimming took off 4 bases at V and 2 bases at J, with 11 bases between the two ends. CDR3 in amino acids: CASSSLLGNTEAFF. The CDR3, as DNA: TGTGCCAGCAGCTCCCTTTTGGGTAACACTGAAGCTTTCTTT.

This chain joins TRBV18 and TRBJ2-3; 7 bases match TRBD2. V lost 1 base and J lost 0; bases outside the gene matches: 10. The CDR3 sequence is 18 residues long. CDR1 is KGHSH, CDR2 LQKENI, per germline. The CDR3 loop reads CASSPLPPGGLSTDTQYF. The CDR3 region has the DNA TGTGCCAGCTCACCACTCCCACCCGGGGGGTTAAGCACAGATACGCAGTATTTT.

This clone was recorded a few times. DNA for the CDR3: TGTGCCAGCAGTTTAATAATGGGAACTGAAGCTTTCTTT. Protein product: CASSLIMGTEAFF. The J gene is TRBJ1-1, the V gene TRBV12-3 or TRBV12-4; no clear D gene. The ends were cut back, 2 bases at V and 5 bases at J, with 9 bases in the middle. The CDR3 is made up of 13 amino acids.

V and J are TRBV9 and TRBJ2-4, with D possibly TRBD2 on 6 matching bases. Germline V lookup: CDR1 SGDLS, CDR2 YYNGEE. The V end lost 3 bases, the J end lost 8 bases, and 15 bases lay between the germline ends. The length of the CDR3 is 14 residues. CDR3 protein: CASSDGRPGDIQYF. The CDR3 nucleotides read TGTGCCAGCAGCGACGGGAGACCTGGGGACATTCAGTACTTC.

V gene TRBV6-6 combines with J gene TRBJ1-4; TRBD1 is a possible D gene (5 bases). The V gene's germline CDR1 is MNHNY and CDR2 SVGAGI (reference sequence). This CDR3 has 14 residues. V was pared by 3 bases and J by 8 bases, with 13 bases between. DNA for the CDR3: TGTGCCAGCAGTTATGGGGGATTCAACGAAAAACTGTTTTTT. It codes for CASSYGGFNEKLFF.

This chain joins TRBV18 and TRBJ1-2; 8 nucleotides agree with TRBD1. The CDR3 covers 14 residues. CDR1 and CDR2 from the germline V gene are KGHSH and LQKENI. V dropped 4 bases and J dropped 5; count of bases not matched to a gene: 6. This CDR3 reads CASSLPQGVYGYTF. DNA for the CDR3: TGTGCCAGCTCACTCCCACAGGGGGTGTATGGCTACACCTTC.

This chain links TRBV5-1 with TRBJ1-3; TRBD1 might be the D (5 bases). The CDR3 consists of 17 residues. Deletions cut 5 bases from V and 0 bases from J, with 18 bases between. Germline V CDR1 and CDR2: SGHRS, YFSETQ. CDR3 nucleotides: TGCGCCAGCAGTCTGTGGTTCGGGGGGAACTCTGGAAACACCATATATTTT. Translated, it gives CASSLWFGGNSGNTIYF.

J is TRBJ1-4 and V is TRBV3-1 (or the pseudogene TRBV3-2); possible D gene TRBD1, 5 bases. The CDR3 totals 12 residues. V was clipped by 4 bases and J by 7 bases, with 7 bases between them. Germline loops: CDR1 LGHDT, CDR2 YNNKEL (reference sequence). The CDR3 DNA follows: TGTGCCAGCAGCCGCACAGGTGAAAAACTGTTTTTT. Encoded protein: CASSRTGEKLFF.

The rearrangement uses TRBV5-6 and TRBJ1-2; TRBD1 might be the D (5 bases). Trimming took 3 bases from V and 4 from J, leaving 7 bases between them. This CDR3 is built from 12 residues. CDR1 is SGHDT and CDR2 is YYEEEE in the germline V gene. CDR3 DNA sequence: TGTGCCAGCAGCTCCGACAGCTATGGCTACACCTTC. Protein sequence: CASSSDSYGYTF. Full variable domain (missing parts from reference TRBV5-6 and TRBJ1-2): DAGVTQSPTHLIKTRGQQVTLRCSPKSGHDTVSWYQQALGQGPQFIFQYYEEEERQRGNFPDRFSGHQFPNYSSELNVNALLLGDSALYLCASSSDSYGYTFGSGTRLTVV.

V gene TRBV7-2 combines with J gene TRBJ2-1, with TRBD1 matching 8 bases. Per the germline V gene, CDR1 is SGHTA and CDR2 is FQGNSA. This CDR3 is built from 15 residues. With V trimmed by 5 bases and J by 15 bases, 18 bases remained unmatched. CDR3: CASSPRTGQGGARFF. CDR3 bases: TGTGCCAGCAGCCCCCGGACAGGGCAGGGGGGAGCGCGGTTCTTC. Together with reference TRBV7-2 and TRBJ2-1, the CDR3 gives the full variable domain: GAGVSQSPSNKVTEKGKDVELRCDPISGHTALYWYRQSLGQGLEFLIYFQGNSAPDKSGLPSDRFSAERTGGSVSTLTIQRTQQEDSAVYLCASSPRTGQGGARFFGPGTRLTVL.

The rearrangement joins TRBV20-1 to TRBJ2-7, with D possibly called TRBD1 or TRBD2 (6 bases each). CDR1 and CDR2 from the germline V gene are DFQATT and SNEGSKA (reference sequence). The CDR3 sequence is 11 residues long. Between the trimmed V and J ends, which lost 6 bases and 5 bases, there was a span of 11 bases. The CDR3 protein is CSAGGGNEQYV. The CDR3 coding sequence is TGCAGTGCCGGAGGGGGGAACGAGCAGTACGTC.